This T cell receptor (beta chain) was recorded in a study of T cell responses to AZD1222 COVID-19 vaccine. Background on the study: Second-dose intervals near 4 or 12 weeks were combined.

About this clone itself: What it binds is not known.

Study-level results: Regions left unmutated in variants are reportedly the target of nearly half of spike-specific TCRs.

CDR3 size: 12 residues. V was pared by 9 bases and J by 4 bases, with 12 bases between. In germline, CDR1 is SNHLY, CDR2 FYNNEI. Clones were read by immunoSEQ multiplex PCR, and TCRdb kept only the in-frame ones, dropping some. The sample contains 150,000 to 200,000 clones, about 90% of which appear only once. The origin of this receptor is an adult in good health. This rearrangement joins TRBV2 to TRBJ1-1; unclear D gene. Sequenced here: peripheral blood, sampled on day 0 of AZD1222 vaccination. In DNA, the CDR3 is TGTGCCAGTACCGGGCGTCGCACTGAAGCTTTCTTT. As protein: CASTGRRTEAFF.